The TCR beta chain under discussion was sequenced for a study of T cells after yellow fever vaccination. Overall study findings and caveats: Most primary-vaccination clones reappeared after the booster (approximately 95% CD4, 88% CD8).

The sample holds a few counts of this clonotype. The antigen remains undetermined. For TCR, cDNA came from 5'RACE template switching, which added a universal primer site and UMIs. Via MiXCR, TCRdb re-called the 5' RACE reads, giving one row per CDR3 protein. The sample has 450,000 to 650,000 distinct CDR3 sequences; about 13% are singletons. Between the trimmed V and J ends, which lost 3 bases and 2 bases, there was a span of 10 bases. In germline, CDR1 is ENHRY, CDR2 SYGVKD. CDR3 size: 14 residues. The rearrangement links TRBV10-3 to TRBJ2-5, with a tentative D call TRBD2 (5 bases). The input for sequencing was PBMCs, taken on the day of the yellow fever booster vaccination. This clonotype was sampled from a man aged 30 to 39 who received the YFV17D yellow fever vaccine. This CDR3 reads CAISEGRLQETQYF. For the CDR3, the DNA is TGTGCCATCAGTGAAGGCAGACTACAAGAGACCCAGTACTTC.